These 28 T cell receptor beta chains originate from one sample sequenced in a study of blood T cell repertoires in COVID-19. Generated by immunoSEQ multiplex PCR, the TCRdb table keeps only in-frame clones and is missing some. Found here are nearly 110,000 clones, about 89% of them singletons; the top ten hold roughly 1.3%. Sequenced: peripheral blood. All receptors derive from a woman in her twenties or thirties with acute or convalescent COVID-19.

CDR3 in amino acids: CASSLSGTYEQYF. DNA of the CDR3: TGTGCCAGCAGCCTTTCGGGAACCTACGAGCAGTACTTC. The V and J genes are TRBV3-1 (or the pseudogene TRBV3-2) and TRBJ2-7; the D gene is possibly TRBD2 (5 bases). The ends were cut back, 4 bases at V and 2 bases at J, with 9 bases in the middle. The CDR3 is made up of 13 amino acids. Per the germline V gene, CDR1 is LGHDT and CDR2 is YNNKEL (reference sequence).

The CDR3 here is CASSRTGVETEAFF. The CDR3 DNA is TGTGCCAGCAGTAGGACAGGGGTGGAGACTGAAGCTTTCTTT. The chain uses TRBV28 and TRBJ1-1; 9 nucleotides agree with TRBD1. This CDR3 is 14 amino acids long. CDR1 MDHEN and CDR2 SYDVKM come from the germline V gene. V was pared by 5 bases and J by 5 bases, with 6 bases of the junction left unmatched.

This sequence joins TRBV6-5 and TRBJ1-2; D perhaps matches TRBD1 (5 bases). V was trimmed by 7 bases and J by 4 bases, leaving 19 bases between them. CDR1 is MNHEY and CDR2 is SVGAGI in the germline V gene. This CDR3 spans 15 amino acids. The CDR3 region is CASTTLPQGTYGYTF. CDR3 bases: TGTGCCAGCACCACACTCCCGCAGGGTACCTATGGCTACACCTTC.

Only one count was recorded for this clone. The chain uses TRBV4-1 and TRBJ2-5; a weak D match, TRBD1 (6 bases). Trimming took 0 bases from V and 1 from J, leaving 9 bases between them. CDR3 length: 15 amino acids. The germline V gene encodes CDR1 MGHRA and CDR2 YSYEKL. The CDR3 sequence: CASSQDWGPQETQYF. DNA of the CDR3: TGCGCCAGCAGCCAAGATTGGGGGCCCCAAGAGACCCAGTACTTC.

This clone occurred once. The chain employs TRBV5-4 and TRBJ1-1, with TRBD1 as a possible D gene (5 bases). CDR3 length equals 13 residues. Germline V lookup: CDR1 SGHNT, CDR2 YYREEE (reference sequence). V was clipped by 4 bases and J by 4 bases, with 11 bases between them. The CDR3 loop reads CASSRTGGTEAFF. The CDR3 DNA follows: TGTGCCAGCAGCCGCACGGGGGGCACTGAAGCTTTCTTT.

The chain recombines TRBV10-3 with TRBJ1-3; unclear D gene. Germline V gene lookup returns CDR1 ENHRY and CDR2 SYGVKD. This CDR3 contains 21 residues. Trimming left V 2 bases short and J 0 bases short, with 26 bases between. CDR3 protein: CAISERYLPAVAARSGNTIYF. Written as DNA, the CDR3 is TGTGCCATCAGTGAGCGCTACCTTCCGGCGGTGGCAGCCCGCTCTGGAAACACCATATATTTT.

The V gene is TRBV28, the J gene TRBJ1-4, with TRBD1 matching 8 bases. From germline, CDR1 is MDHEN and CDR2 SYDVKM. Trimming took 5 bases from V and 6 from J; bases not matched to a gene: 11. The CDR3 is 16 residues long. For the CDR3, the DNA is TGTGCCAGCAGTACCCACTCGACAGGGGAGTATGAAAAACTGTTTTTT. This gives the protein CASSTHSTGEYEKLFF.

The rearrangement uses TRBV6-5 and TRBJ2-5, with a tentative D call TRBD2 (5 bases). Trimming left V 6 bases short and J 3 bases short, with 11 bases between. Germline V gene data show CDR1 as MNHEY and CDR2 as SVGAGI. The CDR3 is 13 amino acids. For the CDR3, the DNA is TGTGCCAGCAGCCGTATCGGGGAAGAGACCCAGTACTTC. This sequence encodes CASSRIGEETQYF.

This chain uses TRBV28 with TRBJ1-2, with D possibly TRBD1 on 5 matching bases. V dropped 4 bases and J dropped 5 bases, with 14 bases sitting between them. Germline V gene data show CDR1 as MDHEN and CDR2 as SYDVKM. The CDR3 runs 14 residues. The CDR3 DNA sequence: TGTGCCAGCAGTTCCCTGGGTGGGGGGTATGGCTACACCTTC. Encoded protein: CASSSLGGGYGYTF.

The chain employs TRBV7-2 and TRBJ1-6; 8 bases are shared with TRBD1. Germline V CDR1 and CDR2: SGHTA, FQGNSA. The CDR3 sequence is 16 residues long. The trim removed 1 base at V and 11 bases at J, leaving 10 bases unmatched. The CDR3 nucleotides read TGTGCCAGCAGCTTAGGGCAGGGGACAGGAGGCGCACCCCTCCACTTT. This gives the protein CASSLGQGTGGAPLHF.

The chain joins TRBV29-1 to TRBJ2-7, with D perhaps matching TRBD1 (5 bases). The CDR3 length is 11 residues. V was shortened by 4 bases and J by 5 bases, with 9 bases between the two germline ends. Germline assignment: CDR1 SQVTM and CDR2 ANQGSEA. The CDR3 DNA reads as TGCAGCGTTGCCAGGGCCCACGAGCAGTACTTC. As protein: CSVARAHEQYF.

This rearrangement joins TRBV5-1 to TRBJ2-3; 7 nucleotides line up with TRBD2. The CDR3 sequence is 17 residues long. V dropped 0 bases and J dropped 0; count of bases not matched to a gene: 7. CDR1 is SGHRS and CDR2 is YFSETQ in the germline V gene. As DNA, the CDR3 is TGCGCCAGCAGCTTGGAAACTAGCGTCACTAGCACAGATACGCAGTATTTT. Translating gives CASSLETSVTSTDTQYF. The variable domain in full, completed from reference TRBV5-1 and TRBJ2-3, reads KAGVTQTPRYLIKTRGQQVTLSCSPISGHRSVSWYQQTPGQGLQFLFEYFSETQRNKGNFPGRFSGRQFSNSRSEMNVSTLELGDSALYLCASSLETSVTSTDTQYFGPGTRLTVL.

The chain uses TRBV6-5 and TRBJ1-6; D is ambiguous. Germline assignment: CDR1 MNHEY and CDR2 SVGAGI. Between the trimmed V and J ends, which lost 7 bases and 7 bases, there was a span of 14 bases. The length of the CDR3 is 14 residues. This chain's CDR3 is CASTTRVGNSPLHF. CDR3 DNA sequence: TGTGCCAGCACCACGAGGGTCGGGAATTCACCCCTCCACTTT.

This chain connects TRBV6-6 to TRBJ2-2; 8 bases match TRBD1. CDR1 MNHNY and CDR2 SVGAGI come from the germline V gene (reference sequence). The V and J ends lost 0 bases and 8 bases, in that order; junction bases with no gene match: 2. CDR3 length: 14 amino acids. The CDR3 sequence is CASSYSTGAGELFF. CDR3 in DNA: TGTGCCAGCAGTTACTCGACAGGGGCAGGGGAGCTGTTTTTT.

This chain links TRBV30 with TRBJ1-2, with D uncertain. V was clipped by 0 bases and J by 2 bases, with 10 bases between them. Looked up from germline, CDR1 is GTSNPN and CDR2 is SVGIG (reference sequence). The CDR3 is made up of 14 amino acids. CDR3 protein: CAWSVNSLNYGYTF. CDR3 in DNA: TGTGCCTGGAGTGTTAACAGCTTAAACTATGGCTACACCTTC.

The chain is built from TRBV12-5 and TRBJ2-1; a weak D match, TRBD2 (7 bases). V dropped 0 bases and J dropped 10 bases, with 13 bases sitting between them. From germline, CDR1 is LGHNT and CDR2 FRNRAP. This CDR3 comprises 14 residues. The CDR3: CASGLVRGGGEQFF. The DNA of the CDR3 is TGTGCTAGTGGTTTGGTACGCGGGGGCGGGGAGCAGTTCTTC. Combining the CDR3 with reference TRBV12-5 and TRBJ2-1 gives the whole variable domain DARVTQTPRHKVTEMGQEVTMRCQPILGHNTVFWYRQTMMQGLELLAYFRNRAPLDDSGMPKDRFSAEMPDATLATLKIQPSEPRDSAVYFCASGLVRGGGEQFFGPGTRLTVL.

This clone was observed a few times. CDR3 amino acids: CASSRGLKVSNQPQHF. The CDR3 DNA is TGTGCCAGCAGTCGAGGCCTAAAGGTCAGCAATCAGCCCCAGCATTTT. The chain joins TRBV6-8 to TRBJ1-5; unclear D gene. This CDR3 is 16 amino acids long. V was clipped by 5 bases and J by 1 base, with 15 bases between them. Germline CDR1 MNHGY, CDR2 SAAAGT.

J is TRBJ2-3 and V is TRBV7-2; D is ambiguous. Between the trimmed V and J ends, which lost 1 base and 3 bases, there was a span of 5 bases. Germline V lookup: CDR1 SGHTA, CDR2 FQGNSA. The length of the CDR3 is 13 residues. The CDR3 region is CASSLVITDTQYF. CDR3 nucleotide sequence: TGTGCCAGCAGCTTAGTAATTACAGATACGCAGTATTTT. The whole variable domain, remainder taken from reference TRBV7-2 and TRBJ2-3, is GAGVSQSPSNKVTEKGKDVELRCDPISGHTALYWYRQSLGQGLEFLIYFQGNSAPDKSGLPSDRFSAERTGGSVSTLTIQRTQQEDSAVYLCASSLVITDTQYFGPGTRLTVL.

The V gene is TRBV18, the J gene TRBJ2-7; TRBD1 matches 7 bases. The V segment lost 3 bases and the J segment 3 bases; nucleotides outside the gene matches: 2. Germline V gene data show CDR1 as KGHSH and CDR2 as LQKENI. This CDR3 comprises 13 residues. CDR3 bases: TGTGCCAGCTCACCCGGGACAGACTACGAGCAGTACTTC. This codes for CASSPGTDYEQYF.

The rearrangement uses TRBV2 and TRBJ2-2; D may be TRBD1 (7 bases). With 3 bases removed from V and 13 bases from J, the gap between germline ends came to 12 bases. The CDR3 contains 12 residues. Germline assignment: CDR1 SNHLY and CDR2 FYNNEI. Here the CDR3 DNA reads TGTGCCAGCAGTGACAGGGGGGCGGTGCTGTTTTTT. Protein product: CASSDRGAVLFF. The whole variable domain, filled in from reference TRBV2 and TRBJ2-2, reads EPEVTQTPSHQVTQMGQEVILRCVPISNHLYFYWYRQILGQKVEFLVSFYNNEISEKSEIFDDQFSVERPDGSNFTLKIRSTKLEDSAMYFCASSDRGAVLFFGEGSRLTVL.

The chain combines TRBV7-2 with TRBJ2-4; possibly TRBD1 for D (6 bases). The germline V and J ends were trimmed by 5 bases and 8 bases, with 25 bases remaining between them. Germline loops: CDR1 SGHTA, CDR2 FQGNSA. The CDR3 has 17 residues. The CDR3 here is CASSPQTKGQMGDIQYF. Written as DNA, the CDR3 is TGTGCCAGCAGCCCACAAACCAAAGGACAGATGGGGGACATTCAGTACTTC.

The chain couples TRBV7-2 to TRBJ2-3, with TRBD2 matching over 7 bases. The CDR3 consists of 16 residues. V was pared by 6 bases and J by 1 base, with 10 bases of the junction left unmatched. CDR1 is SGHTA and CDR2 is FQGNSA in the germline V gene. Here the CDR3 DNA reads TGTGCCAGCAGTTGGACTAGTATGGGAGGCACAGATACGCAGTATTTT. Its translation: CASSWTSMGGTDTQYF.

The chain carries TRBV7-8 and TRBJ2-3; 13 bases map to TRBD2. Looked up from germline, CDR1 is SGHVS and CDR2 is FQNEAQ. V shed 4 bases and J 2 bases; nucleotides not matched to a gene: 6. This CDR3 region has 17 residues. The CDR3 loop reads CASSSKTSGGITDTQYF. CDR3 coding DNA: TGTGCCAGCAGCTCGAAGACTAGCGGGGGGATCACAGATACGCAGTATTTT.

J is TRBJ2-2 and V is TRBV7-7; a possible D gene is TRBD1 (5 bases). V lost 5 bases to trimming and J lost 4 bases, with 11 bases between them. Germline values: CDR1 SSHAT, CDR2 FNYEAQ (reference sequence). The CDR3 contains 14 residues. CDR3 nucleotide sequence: TGTGCCAGCAGCCCACAGGAAAGCACCGGGGAGCTGTTTTTT. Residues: CASSPQESTGELFF.

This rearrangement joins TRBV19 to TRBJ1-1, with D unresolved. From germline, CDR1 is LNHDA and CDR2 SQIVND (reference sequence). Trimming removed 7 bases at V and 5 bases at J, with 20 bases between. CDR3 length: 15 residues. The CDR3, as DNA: TGTGCCAGTATGAGGGTTCGGGCAGGAGGAACTGAAGCTTTCTTT. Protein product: CASMRVRAGGTEAFF.

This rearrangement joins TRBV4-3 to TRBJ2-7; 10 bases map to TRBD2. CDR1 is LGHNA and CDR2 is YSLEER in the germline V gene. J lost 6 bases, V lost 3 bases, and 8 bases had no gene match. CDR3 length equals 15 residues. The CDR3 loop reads CASSQGSGRAAEQYF. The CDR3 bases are TGCGCCAGCAGCCAGGGAAGCGGGAGGGCCGCCGAGCAGTACTTC.

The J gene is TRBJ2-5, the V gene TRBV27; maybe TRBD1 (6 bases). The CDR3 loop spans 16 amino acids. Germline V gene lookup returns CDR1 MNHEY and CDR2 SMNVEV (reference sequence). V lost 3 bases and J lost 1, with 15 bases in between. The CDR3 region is CASSFGGRGFQETQYF. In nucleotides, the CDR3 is TGTGCCAGCAGTTTTGGTGGCAGGGGATTCCAAGAGACCCAGTACTTC.

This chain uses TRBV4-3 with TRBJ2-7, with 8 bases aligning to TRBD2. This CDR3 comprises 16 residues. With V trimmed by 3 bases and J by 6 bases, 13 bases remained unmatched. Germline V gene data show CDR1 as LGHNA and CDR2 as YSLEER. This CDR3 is CASSHIAGPSLLEQYF. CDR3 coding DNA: TGCGCCAGCAGCCACATAGCGGGACCCTCCCTCCTCGAGCAGTACTTC.